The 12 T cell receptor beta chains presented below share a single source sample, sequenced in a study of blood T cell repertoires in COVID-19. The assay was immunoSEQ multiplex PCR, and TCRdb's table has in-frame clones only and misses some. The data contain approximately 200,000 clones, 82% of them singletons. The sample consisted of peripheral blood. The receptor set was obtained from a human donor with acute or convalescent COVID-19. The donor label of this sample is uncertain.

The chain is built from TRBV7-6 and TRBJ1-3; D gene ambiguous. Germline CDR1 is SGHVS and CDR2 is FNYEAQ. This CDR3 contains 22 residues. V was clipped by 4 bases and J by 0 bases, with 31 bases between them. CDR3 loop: CASSSPNPARVPRRDSGNTIYF. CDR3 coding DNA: TGTGCCAGCAGCTCACCGAACCCCGCCCGGGTACCCAGACGTGACTCTGGAAACACCATATATTTT. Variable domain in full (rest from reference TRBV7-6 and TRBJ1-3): GAGVSQSPRYKVTKRGQDVALRCDPISGHVSLYWYRQALGQGPEFLTYFNYEAQQDKSGLPNDRFSAERPEGSISTLTIQRTEQRDSAMYRCASSSPNPARVPRRDSGNTIYFGEGSWLTVV.

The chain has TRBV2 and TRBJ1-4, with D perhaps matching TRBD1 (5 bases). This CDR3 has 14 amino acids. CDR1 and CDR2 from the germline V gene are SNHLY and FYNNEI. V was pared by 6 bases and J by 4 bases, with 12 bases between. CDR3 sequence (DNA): TGTGCCAGCAGCGCTACAGGATATAATGAAAAACTGTTTTTT. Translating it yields CASSATGYNEKLFF.

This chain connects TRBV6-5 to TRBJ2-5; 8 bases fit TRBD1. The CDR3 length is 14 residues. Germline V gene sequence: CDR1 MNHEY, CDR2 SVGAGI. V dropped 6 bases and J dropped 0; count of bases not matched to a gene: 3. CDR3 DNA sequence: TGTGCCAGCAGAAGACAGGGGAACCAAGAGACCCAGTACTTC. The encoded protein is CASRRQGNQETQYF.

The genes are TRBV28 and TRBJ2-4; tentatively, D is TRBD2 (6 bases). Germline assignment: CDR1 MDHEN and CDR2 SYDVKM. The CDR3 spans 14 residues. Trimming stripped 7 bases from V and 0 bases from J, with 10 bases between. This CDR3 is CASIQGGAKNIQYF. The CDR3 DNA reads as TGTGCCAGCATTCAGGGAGGAGCCAAAAACATTCAGTACTTC.

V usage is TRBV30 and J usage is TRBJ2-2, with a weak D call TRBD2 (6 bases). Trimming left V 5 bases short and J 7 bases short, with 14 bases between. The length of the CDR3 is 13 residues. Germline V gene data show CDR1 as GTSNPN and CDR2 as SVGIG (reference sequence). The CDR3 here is CAWGGIKGGELFF. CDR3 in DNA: TGTGCCTGGGGCGGGATAAAGGGCGGGGAGCTGTTTTTT. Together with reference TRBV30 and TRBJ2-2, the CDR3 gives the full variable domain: SQTIHQWPATLVQPVGSPLSLECTVEGTSNPNLYWYRQAAGRGLQLLFYSVGIGQISSEVPQNLSASRPQDRQFILSSKKLLLSDSGFYLCAWGGIKGGELFFGEGSRLTVL.

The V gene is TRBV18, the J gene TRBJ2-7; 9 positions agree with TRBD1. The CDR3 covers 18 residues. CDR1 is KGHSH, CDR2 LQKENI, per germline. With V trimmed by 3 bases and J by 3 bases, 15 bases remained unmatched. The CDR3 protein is CASSPFDPGQGFSYEQYF. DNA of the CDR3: TGTGCCAGCTCACCGTTTGACCCGGGACAGGGTTTTAGCTACGAGCAGTACTTC.

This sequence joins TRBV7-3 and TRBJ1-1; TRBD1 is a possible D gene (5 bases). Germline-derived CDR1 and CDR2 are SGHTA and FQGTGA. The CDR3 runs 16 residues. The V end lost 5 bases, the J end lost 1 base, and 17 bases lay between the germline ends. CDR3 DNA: TGTGCCAGCAGCCCAAGCCCGGGACTGACGAACACTGAAGCTTTCTTT. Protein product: CASSPSPGLTNTEAFF.

CDR3 in amino acids: CASSQIGVRETQYF. CDR3 DNA sequence: TGCGCCAGCAGTCAAATAGGGGTTCGAGAGACCCAGTACTTC. The rearrangement uses TRBV5-1 and TRBJ2-5; tentative D call: TRBD1 (5 bases). This CDR3 has 14 amino acids. CDR1 SGHRS and CDR2 YFSETQ come from the germline V gene. The V gene lost 5 bases and the J gene lost 4 bases, with 15 bases spanning the gap.

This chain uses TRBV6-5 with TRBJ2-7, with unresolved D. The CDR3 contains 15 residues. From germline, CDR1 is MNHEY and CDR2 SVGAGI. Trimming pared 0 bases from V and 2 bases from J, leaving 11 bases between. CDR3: CASSYSVQAAYEQYF. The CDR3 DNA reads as TGTGCCAGCAGTTACTCGGTGCAGGCCGCCTACGAGCAGTACTTC.

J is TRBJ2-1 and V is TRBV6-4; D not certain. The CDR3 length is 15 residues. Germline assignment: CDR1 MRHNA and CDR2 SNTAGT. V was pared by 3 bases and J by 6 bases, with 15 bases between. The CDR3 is CASSESRSTPNEQFF. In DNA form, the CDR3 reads TGTGCCAGCAGTGAGTCCCGGTCGACTCCCAATGAGCAGTTCTTC.

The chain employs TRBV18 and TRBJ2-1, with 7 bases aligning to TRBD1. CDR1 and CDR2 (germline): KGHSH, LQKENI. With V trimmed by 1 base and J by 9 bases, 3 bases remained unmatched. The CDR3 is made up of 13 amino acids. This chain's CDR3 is CASSPLAGGEQFF. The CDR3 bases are TGTGCCAGCTCACCACTGGCAGGGGGTGAGCAGTTCTTC. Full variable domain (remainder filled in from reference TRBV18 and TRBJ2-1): NAGVMQNPRHLVRRRGQEARLRCSPMKGHSHVYWYRQLPEEGLKFMVYLQKENIIDESGMPKERFSAEFPKEGPSILRIQQVVRGDSAAYFCASSPLAGGEQFFGPGTRLTVL.

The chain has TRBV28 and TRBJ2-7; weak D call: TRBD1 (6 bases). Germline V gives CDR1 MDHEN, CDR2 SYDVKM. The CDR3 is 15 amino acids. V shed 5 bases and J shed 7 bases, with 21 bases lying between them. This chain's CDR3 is CASSRSWDTLGEQYF. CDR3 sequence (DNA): TGTGCCAGCAGTCGGTCGTGGGACACCTTGGGTGAGCAGTACTTC.